This record covers a single T cell receptor beta chain. This clonotype occurred a few times. The target of this receptor is not known. No base quality information exists; no much larger clone differs at one position. Libraries were built with RT-PCR. TCRdb lists the instrument as Illumina HiSeq 2500. TCRdb ran its own pipeline on the public reads, namely fastp trimming at Q25 and MiXCR clone calling, and kept in-frame beta chains. Rows with a matching CDR3 protein are joined into one entry that keeps the most common DNA and genes. The sample table holds about 480,000 distinct CDR3 sequences, of which roughly 13% were seen once. Together, the top ten hold less than 15% of the sample. Sample time point, as interpreted from the label and publication: approximately 40 days after influenza vaccine administration. This sample is part of a study of response to subunit inactivated influenza vaccine listed by TCRdb under 2018. The study in broad terms: Deep quantitative profiling of the T cell receptor repertoire was used in the study to follow responses to a trivalent subunit inactivated influenza vaccine.

V is clipped by 6 bases and J by 0 bases, and the sequence between their germline boundaries is 15 bases long. Per the germline V gene, SQVTM is the CDR1 and ANQGSEA is the CDR2. The CDR3 runs 15 residues from the cysteine to the phenylalanine. Left in the record is the CDR3 DNA by itself, 45 bases read in frame from the first base. Study-wide conclusions, independent of this receptor: The authors suggested that each seasonal influenza vaccination may recruit only a limited number of new T cells.

The material sequenced was PBMCs from blood, taken roughly 47 days after vaccination. The receptor was isolated from a man aged 45-65 years who received an inactivated influenza vaccine. Donor details come from another sample of the same person, matched by shared clones. Recombination linked TRBV29-1 to TRBJ2-4, and the D gene may be TRBD2, 5 bases matching. The CDR3 protein sequence reads: CSVTPGSLAKNIQYF. The nucleotide sequence reads TGCAGCGTGACCCCGGGGAGTCTAGCCAAAAACATTCAGTACTTC. Joined to the reference TRBV29-1 and TRBJ2-4 proteins, this CDR3 gives the full variable domain: SAVISQKPSRDICQRGTSLTIQCQVDSQVTMMFWYRQQPGQSLTLIATANQGSEATYESGFVIDKFPISRPNLTFSTLTVSNMSPEDSSIYLCSVTPGSLAKNIQYFGAGTRLSVL.